A single sample gave rise to the 3 T cell receptor beta chains below, sequenced in a study of T cells in Graves' hyperthyroidism and ophthalmopathy. TCR beta CDR3 sequences were amplified from RNA transcripts. Initially, a first-round RT-PCR of the TCR CDR3 employed the HTBI primer set. TCRdb recomputed calls from the multiplex PCR reads with MiXCR, one row per CDR3 protein. The data show about 540,000 distinct CDR3 sequences, roughly 50% seen once. The sample consisted of peripheral blood or thyroid tissue (not recorded which). These receptors came from a woman aged 18-29 years with Graves' hyperthyroidism.

This sequence joins TRBV20-1 and TRBJ1-5; no clear D. V lost 0 bases, J lost 3 bases, and 18 bases lay in between. The CDR3 extends over 17 amino acids. The germline V gene has CDR1 DFQATT and CDR2 SNEGSKA (reference sequence). CDR3 coding DNA: TGCAGTGCTAGAGATACGGCATCTTGGCAGGACAATCAGCCCCAGCATTTT. Its translation is CSARDTASWQDNQPQHF.

This clonotype was picked up many times. V is TRBV7-2 and J is TRBJ2-2, with 12 bases that match TRBD2. Germline CDR1 is SGHTA and CDR2 is FQGNSA. The CDR3 consists of 15 residues. J gave up 8 bases and V 2 bases, and 3 bases lay outside the gene matches. This chain's CDR3 is CASSLRTSGTGELFF. CDR3 DNA sequence: TGTGCCAGCAGCTTAAGGACTAGCGGGACTGGGGAGCTGTTTTTT.

The J gene is TRBJ1-5, the V gene TRBV29-1; no clear D gene. The germline V gene encodes CDR1 SQVTM and CDR2 ANQGSEA. CDR3 length: 18 amino acids. V shed 3 bases and J shed 0 bases, with 21 bases lying between them. The CDR3 bases are TGCAGCGTTGACCCCGTGACAAGGCGGAAGAATAGCAATCAGCCCCAGCATTTT. Translation gives CSVDPVTRRKNSNQPQHF. Using reference TRBV29-1 and TRBJ1-5 for the parts outside the CDR3, the full variable domain is SAVISQKPSRDICQRGTSLTIQCQVDSQVTMMFWYRQQPGQSLTLIATANQGSEATYESGFVIDKFPISRPNLTFSTLTVSNMSPEDSSIYLCSVDPVTRRKNSNQPQHFGDGTRLSIL.